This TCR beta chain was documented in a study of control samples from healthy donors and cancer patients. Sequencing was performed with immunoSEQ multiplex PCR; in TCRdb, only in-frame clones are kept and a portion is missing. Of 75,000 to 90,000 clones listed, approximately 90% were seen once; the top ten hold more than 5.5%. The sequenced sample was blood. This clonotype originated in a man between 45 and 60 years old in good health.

The CDR3 is CASSGVAGPADTQYF. The CDR3 bases are TGCGCCAGCAGCGGGGTGGCGGGGCCGGCCGATACGCAGTATTTT. This rearrangement joins TRBV5-1 to TRBJ2-3; possibly TRBD2 for D (6 bases). Germline CDR1 reads SGHRS; CDR2 reads YFSETQ. Trimming removed 4 bases from V and 6 bases from J, with 18 bases in between. CDR3 length equals 15 residues.